The clone carrying this T cell receptor beta chain was found once. The entry originates in a study of CD8+CD57+ T cells in acquired aplastic anemia. This CDR3 has 14 amino acids. The germline V and J ends were trimmed by 2 bases and 8 bases, with 13 bases remaining between them. The template used for profiling TCR beta VDJ and CDR3 was genomic DNA. Using its own MiXCR run on the reads, TCRdb lists one record per CDR3 protein. The data hold 200,000 to 250,000 distinct CDR3 sequences, with approximately 35% observed a single time. Sample: sorted CD4+, CD8+, or CD8+CD57+ T cells (not recorded which) from PBMCs. The genes are TRBV12-3 or TRBV12-4 and TRBJ2-1; D is unresolved. This TCR came from a human donor in good health, serving as a control. The CDR3 sequence: CASSLSGPVDEQFF. The CDR3 DNA sequence: TGTGCCAGCAGTTTATCTGGCCCGGTGGATGAGCAGTTCTTC.